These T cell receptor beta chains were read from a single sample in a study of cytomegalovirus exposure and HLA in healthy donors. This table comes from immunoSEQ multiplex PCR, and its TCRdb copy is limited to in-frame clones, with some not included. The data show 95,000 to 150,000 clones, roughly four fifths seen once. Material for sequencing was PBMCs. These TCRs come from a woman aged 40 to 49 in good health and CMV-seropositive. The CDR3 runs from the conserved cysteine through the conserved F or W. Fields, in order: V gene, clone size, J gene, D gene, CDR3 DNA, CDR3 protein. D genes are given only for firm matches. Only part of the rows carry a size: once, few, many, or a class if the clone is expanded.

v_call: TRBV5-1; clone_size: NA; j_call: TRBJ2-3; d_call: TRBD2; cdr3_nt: TGCGCCAGCAGCTTGGCCACTAGCGGGAAAGCCGCGCAGTATTTT; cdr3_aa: CASSLATSGKAAQYF
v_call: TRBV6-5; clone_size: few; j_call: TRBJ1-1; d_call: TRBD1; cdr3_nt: TGTGCCAGCAGCCTCAGGGGGCTAGGCACTGAAGCTTTCTTT; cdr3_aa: CASSLRGLGTEAFF
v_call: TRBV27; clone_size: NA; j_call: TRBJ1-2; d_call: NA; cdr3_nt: TGTGCCAGCCGACGAGGGTTCGGGTATGGCTACACCTTC; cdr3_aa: CASRRGFGYGYTF
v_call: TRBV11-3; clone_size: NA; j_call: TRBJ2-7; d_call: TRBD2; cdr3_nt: TGTGCCAGCAGCTTAGTATCTGCGGGAGCTAGGTACGAGCAGTACTTC; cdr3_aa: CASSLVSAGARYEQYF
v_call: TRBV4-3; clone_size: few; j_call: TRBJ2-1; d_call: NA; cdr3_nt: TGCGCCAGCAGCCTTTCCACCTCAGCGGGTTACAATGAGCAGTTCTTC; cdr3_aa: CASSLSTSAGYNEQFF
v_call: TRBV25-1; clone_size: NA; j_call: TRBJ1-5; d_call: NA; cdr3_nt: TGTGCCAGGCACACCTCGTACGAGCCCCAGCATTTT; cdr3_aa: CARHTSYEPQHF
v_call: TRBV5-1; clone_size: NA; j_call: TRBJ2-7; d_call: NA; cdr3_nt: TGCGCCAGCAGCTTGCTGGGGAGCCACGAGCAGTACTTC; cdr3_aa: CASSLLGSHEQYF
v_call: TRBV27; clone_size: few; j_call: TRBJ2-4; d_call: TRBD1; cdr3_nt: TGTGCCAGCAGTACTCACCCCCACAGACAGGGGTTGGGCAAAAACATTCAGTACTTC; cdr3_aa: CASSTHPHRQGLGKNIQYF
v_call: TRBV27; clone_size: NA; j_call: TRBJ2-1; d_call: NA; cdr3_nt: TGTGCCAGCAGTTCGGCTACGTGGGCGCGCTCCTACAATGAGCAGTTCTTC; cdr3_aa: CASSSATWARSYNEQFF
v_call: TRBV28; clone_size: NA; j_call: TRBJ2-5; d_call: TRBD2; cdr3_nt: TGTGCCAGCAGCATGGGAGGGAGGGCCAGAGAGACCCAGTACTTC; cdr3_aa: CASSMGGRARETQYF
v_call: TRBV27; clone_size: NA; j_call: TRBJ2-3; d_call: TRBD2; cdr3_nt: TGTGCCAGCAGTTCCGGGACTAGTACGCAGTATTTT; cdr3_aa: CASSSGTSTQYF